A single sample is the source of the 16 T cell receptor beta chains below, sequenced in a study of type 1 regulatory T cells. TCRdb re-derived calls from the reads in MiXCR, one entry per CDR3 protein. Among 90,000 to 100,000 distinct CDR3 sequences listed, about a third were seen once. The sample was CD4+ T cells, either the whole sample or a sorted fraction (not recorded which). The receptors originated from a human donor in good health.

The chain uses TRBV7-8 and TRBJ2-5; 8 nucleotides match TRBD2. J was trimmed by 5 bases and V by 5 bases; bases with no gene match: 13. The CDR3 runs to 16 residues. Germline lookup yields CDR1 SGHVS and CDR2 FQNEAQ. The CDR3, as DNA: TGTGCCAGCAGCCCTCGTGGCAGCGGGAGTTTTGAGACCCAGTACTTC. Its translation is CASSPRGSGSFETQYF.

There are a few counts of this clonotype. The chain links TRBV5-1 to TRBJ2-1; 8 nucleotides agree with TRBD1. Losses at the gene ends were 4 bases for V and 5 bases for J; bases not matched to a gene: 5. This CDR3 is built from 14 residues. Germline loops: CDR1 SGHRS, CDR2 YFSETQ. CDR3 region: CASSPGQGDNEQFF. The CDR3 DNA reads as TGCGCCAGCAGCCCCGGACAGGGCGACAATGAGCAGTTCTTC.

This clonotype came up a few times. The CDR3 reads CASSQGGNSPLHF. CDR3 DNA: TGTGCCAGCAGCCAGGGGGGGAATTCACCCCTCCACTTT. This chain uses TRBV3-1 with TRBJ1-6, with D maybe TRBD1 (5 bases). From germline, CDR1 is LGHDT and CDR2 YNNKEL (reference sequence). This CDR3 has 13 residues. V was trimmed by 3 bases and J by 7 bases, leaving 7 bases between them.

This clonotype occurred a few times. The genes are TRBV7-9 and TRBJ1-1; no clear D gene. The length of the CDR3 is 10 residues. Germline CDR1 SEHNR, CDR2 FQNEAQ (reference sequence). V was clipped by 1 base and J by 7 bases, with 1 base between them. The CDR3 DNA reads TGTGCCAGCAGCTTAGTTGAAGCTTTCTTT. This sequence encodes CASSLVEAFF. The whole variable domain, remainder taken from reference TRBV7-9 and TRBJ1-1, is DTGVSQNPRHKITKRGQNVTFRCDPISEHNRLYWYRQTLGQGPEFLTYFQNEAQLEKSRLLSDRFSAERPKGSFSTLEIQRTEQGDSAMYLCASSLVEAFFGQGTRLTVV.

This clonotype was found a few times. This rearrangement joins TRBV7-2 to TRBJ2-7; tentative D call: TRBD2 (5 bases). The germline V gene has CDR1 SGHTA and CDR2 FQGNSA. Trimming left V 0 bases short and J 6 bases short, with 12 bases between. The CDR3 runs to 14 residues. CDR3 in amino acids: CASSLAYEGREQYF. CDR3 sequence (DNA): TGTGCCAGCAGCTTAGCTTATGAGGGCCGCGAGCAGTACTTC.

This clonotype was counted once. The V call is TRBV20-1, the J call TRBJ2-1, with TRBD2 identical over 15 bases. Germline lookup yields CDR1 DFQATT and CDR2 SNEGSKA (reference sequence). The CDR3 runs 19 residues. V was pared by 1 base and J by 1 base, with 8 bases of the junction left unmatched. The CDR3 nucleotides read TGCAGTGCTAGAGCCAGGGGACTAGCGGGAGGCCTATCCTACAATGAGCAGTTCTTC. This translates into CSARARGLAGGLSYNEQFF.

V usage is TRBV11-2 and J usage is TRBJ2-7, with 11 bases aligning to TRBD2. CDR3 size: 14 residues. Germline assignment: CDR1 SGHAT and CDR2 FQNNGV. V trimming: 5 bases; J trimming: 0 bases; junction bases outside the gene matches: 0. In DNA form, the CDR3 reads TGTGCCAGCAGCACTAGCGGGAGCTCCTACGAGCAGTACTTC. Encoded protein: CASSTSGSSYEQYF. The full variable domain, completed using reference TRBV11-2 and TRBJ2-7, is EAGVAQSPRYKIIEKRQSVAFWCNPISGHATLYWYQQILGQGPKLLIQFQNNGVVDDSQLPKDRFSAERLKGVDSTLKIQPAKLEDSAVYLCASSTSGSSYEQYFGPGTRLTVT.

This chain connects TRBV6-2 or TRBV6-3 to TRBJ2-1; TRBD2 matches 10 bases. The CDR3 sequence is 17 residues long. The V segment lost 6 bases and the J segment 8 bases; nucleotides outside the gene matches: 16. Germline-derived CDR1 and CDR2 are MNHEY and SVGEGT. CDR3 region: CASSPRLAGVGFDEQFF. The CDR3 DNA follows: TGTGCCAGCAGCCCCCGACTAGCGGGTGTCGGGTTCGATGAGCAGTTCTTC.

The DNA for the CDR3 is TGTGCCAGTAGTATCCCTGGGGAGCTGTTTTTT. It codes for CASSIPGELFF. V gene TRBV19 combines with J gene TRBJ2-2; D gene uncertain. Trimming stripped 3 bases from V and 8 bases from J, with 4 bases between. CDR3 length: 11 residues. Germline V gene sequence: CDR1 LNHDA, CDR2 SQIVND (reference sequence).

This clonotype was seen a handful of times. As DNA, the CDR3 is TGTGCCATCAGTGATGAACGGGGACAAGAGACCCAGTACTTC. Protein product: CAISDERGQETQYF. V and J are TRBV10-3 and TRBJ2-5, with D possibly TRBD2 on 5 matching bases. CDR1 is ENHRY, CDR2 SYGVKD, per germline. The CDR3 length is 14 residues. V lost 3 bases and J 2 bases, leaving 10 bases between the germline ends.

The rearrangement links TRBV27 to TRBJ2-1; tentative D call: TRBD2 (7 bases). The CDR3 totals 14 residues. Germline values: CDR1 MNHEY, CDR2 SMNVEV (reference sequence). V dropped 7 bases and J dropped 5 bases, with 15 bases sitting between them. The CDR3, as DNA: TGTGCCAGCAACGGGGGGCAGCGTGACAATGAGCAGTTCTTC. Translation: CASNGGQRDNEQFF.

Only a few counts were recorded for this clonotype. The CDR3 DNA reads TGTGCCAGCAGTTACTCGATAGATACGCAGTATTTT. Translated: CASSYSIDTQYF. The chain is built from TRBV6-6 and TRBJ2-3; D is unclear. This CDR3 spans 12 amino acids. The V end lost 0 bases, the J end lost 5 bases, and 3 bases lay between the germline ends. CDR1 MNHNY and CDR2 SVGAGI come from the germline V gene (reference sequence).

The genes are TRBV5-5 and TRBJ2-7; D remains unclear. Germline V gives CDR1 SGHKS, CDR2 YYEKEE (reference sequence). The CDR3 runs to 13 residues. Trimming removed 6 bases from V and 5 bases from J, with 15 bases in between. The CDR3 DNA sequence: TGTGCCAGCATCCTCTCTGACCCCGACGAGCAGTACTTC. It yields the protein CASILSDPDEQYF.

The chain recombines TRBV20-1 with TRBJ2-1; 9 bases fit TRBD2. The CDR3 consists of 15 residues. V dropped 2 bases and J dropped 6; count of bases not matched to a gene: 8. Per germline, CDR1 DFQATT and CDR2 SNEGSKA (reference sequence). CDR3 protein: CSARPGTSSFNEQFF. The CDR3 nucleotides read TGCAGTGCTAGACCCGGGACTAGCAGTTTCAATGAGCAGTTCTTC.

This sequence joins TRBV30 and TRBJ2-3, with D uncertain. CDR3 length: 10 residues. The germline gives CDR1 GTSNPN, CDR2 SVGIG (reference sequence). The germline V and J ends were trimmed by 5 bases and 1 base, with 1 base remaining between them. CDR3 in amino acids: CAWGTDTQYF. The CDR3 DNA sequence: TGTGCCTGGGGCACAGATACGCAGTATTTT.

The CDR3 protein is CSARGGASSTDTQYF. As DNA, the CDR3 is TGCAGTGCTAGAGGGGGAGCGTCTAGCACAGATACGCAGTATTTT. This chain joins TRBV20-1 and TRBJ2-3; tentatively, D is TRBD2 (5 bases). This CDR3 has 15 residues. V lost 1 base and J lost 0, with 11 bases in between. Germline CDR1 DFQATT, CDR2 SNEGSKA (reference sequence).